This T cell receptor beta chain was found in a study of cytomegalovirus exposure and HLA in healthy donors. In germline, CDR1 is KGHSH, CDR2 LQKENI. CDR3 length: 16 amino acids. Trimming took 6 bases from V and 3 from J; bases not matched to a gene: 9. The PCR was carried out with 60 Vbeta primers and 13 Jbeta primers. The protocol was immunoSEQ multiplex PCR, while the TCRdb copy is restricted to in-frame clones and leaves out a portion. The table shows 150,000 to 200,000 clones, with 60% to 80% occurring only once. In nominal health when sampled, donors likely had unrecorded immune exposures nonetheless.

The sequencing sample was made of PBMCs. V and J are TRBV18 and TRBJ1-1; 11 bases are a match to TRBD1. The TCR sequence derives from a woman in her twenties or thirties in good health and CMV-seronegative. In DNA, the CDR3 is TGTGCCAGCTCTCTTGGACAGGGGGCGGTTTACACTGAAGCTTTCTTT. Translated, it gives CASSLGQGAVYTEAFF.